Each of the 15 T cell receptor beta chains below was sequenced from the same sample in a study of blood T cell repertoires in COVID-19. Only in-frame clones appear in the TCRdb table, and some are missing; sequencing was by immunoSEQ multiplex PCR. Of about 240,000 clones detected, roughly nine tenths appear once; the ten largest clones hold 7.2%. Sequencing was carried out using peripheral blood. Source of these receptors: a man between 60 and 70 years old who had recovered from COVID-19.

CDR3 in DNA: TGCGCCAGCAGCCCGACCCCCTCCGGGACAGGGAACACAGATACGCAGTATTTT. It is translated as CASSPTPSGTGNTDTQYF. The V gene is TRBV5-1, the J gene TRBJ2-3; TRBD1 agrees at 9 bases. Losses at the gene ends were 4 bases for V and 2 bases for J; bases not matched to a gene: 14. This CDR3 comprises 18 residues. Germline V gene data show CDR1 as SGHRS and CDR2 as YFSETQ.

The chain employs TRBV11-2 and TRBJ2-7; D not resolved. The CDR3 length is 12 residues. Germline CDR1 and CDR2: SGHAT and FQNNGV. Trimming shortened V by 1 base and J by 3 bases, and 4 bases separated the two germline ends. The CDR3 sequence is CASSLAYYEQYF. The CDR3 bases are TGTGCCAGCAGCTTAGCGTACTACGAGCAGTACTTC.

This clone showed up just a few times. The gene calls are TRBV6-1 and TRBJ1-5, with 8 bases lining up with TRBD1. Trimming cost V 2 bases and J 7 bases; bases outside gene matches: 4. The germline V gene encodes CDR1 MNHNS and CDR2 SASEGT. There are 14 residues in the CDR3. CDR3 bases: TGTGCCAGCAGTGAATCGGACAGGGCGCAGCCCCAGCATTTT. Protein sequence: CASSESDRAQPQHF.

The J gene is TRBJ2-5, the V gene TRBV24-1; maybe TRBD2 (5 bases). Germline V gives CDR1 KGHDR, CDR2 SFDVKD. This CDR3 has 13 amino acids. V gave up 4 bases and J gave up 4 bases, with 9 bases separating them. CDR3 bases: TGTGCCACCAGTGACTCGGGGTTAGAGACCCAGTACTTC. Encoded protein: CATSDSGLETQYF.

This clone was counted between two and nine times. V usage is TRBV5-1 and J usage is TRBJ1-2; D may be TRBD1 (5 bases). The germline CDR1 and CDR2 sequences are SGHRS and YFSETQ. The CDR3 covers 13 residues. Trimming pared 5 bases from V and 4 bases from J, leaving 12 bases between. The CDR3 is CASSGGEIYGYTF. In DNA, the CDR3 is TGCGCCAGCAGTGGGGGGGAAATCTATGGCTACACCTTC.

The chain couples TRBV21-1 to TRBJ1-3; the table calls TRBD1, which could not be checked here. TRBV21-1 has pseudogene status. The CDR3 is 18 residues long. Written as DNA, the CDR3 is TGTGCCAGCAGCTCCCGGGACAGCAACTTCATCTCTGGAAACACCATATATTTT. Protein: CASSSRDSNFISGNTIYF.

The chain combines TRBV7-2 with TRBJ2-4; TRBD1 might be the D (6 bases). Germline V lookup: CDR1 SGHTA, CDR2 FQGNSA. The CDR3 extends over 15 amino acids. Trimming left V 1 base short and J 5 bases short, with 12 bases between. CDR3 sequence reads: CASSLVAGAQNIQYF. CDR3 coding DNA: TGTGCCAGCAGCTTAGTAGCAGGGGCCCAAAACATTCAGTACTTC.

CDR3 DNA: TGTGCCAGCAGTTACAGGGGCTCTGAAGCTTTCTTT. This translates into CASSYRGSEAFF. V is TRBV2 and J is TRBJ1-1; 7 nucleotides align to TRBD1. The CDR3 runs to 12 residues. With V trimmed by 5 bases and J by 6 bases, 3 bases remained unmatched. The germline V gene encodes CDR1 SNHLY and CDR2 FYNNEI. The entire variable domain, with the rest obtained from reference TRBV2 and TRBJ1-1, is as follows: EPEVTQTPSHQVTQMGQEVILRCVPISNHLYFYWYRQILGQKVEFLVSFYNNEISEKSEIFDDQFSVERPDGSNFTLKIRSTKLEDSAMYFCASSYRGSEAFFGQGTRLTVV.

The V call is TRBV25-1, the J call TRBJ1-6; D unclear. Germline V gene data show CDR1 as MGHDK and CDR2 as SYGVNS. The CDR3 covers 13 residues. V was shortened by 8 bases and J by 0 bases, with 5 bases between the two germline ends. The chain's CDR3 is CASLPSYNSPLHF. The CDR3 nucleotides read TGTGCCAGCCTTCCCTCCTATAATTCACCCCTCCACTTT.

The chain carries TRBV6-5 and TRBJ2-1; D gene ambiguous. Germline values: CDR1 MNHEY, CDR2 SVGAGI. CDR3 length equals 13 residues. V was trimmed by 8 bases and J by 5 bases, leaving 13 bases between them. CDR3 sequence reads: CASGLQTHNEQFF. The CDR3 DNA sequence: TGTGCCAGCGGGTTGCAGACTCACAATGAGCAGTTCTTC.

The chain couples TRBV4-2 to TRBJ1-5; no reliable D call. Trimming stripped 1 base from V and 9 bases from J, with 13 bases between. The germline CDR1 and CDR2 sequences are LGHNA and YNFKEQ. The CDR3 has 14 amino acids. Here the CDR3 reads CASSQVGEIRPQHF. In DNA, the CDR3 is TGTGCCAGCAGCCAAGTTGGGGAGATCCGGCCCCAGCATTTT.

This clone occurred once. The rearrangement uses TRBV19 and TRBJ2-2; D unclear. V lost 3 bases to trimming and J lost 10 bases, with 9 bases between them. CDR3 length: 12 residues. Germline lookup yields CDR1 LNHDA and CDR2 SQIVND (reference sequence). DNA for the CDR3: TGTGCCAGTAGTATTCCCCAATTGGAGCTGTTTTTT. Protein: CASSIPQLELFF.

This chain uses TRBV4-1 with TRBJ2-2; possibly TRBD1 for D (6 bases). Germline loops: CDR1 MGHRA, CDR2 YSYEKL. V gave up 1 base and J gave up 4 bases, with 22 bases separating them. The CDR3 contains 19 residues. The CDR3 DNA sequence: TGCGCCAGCAGCCAAGGGGTGCTGAGACAGGACAAAAGCACCGGGGAGCTGTTTTTT. It yields the protein CASSQGVLRQDKSTGELFF.

Written as DNA, the CDR3 is TGTGCCAGCAGCCCCGGACTAGCGGGCGGGGGGGGGACGCAGTATTTT. As protein: CASSPGLAGGGGTQYF. This chain connects TRBV11-2 to TRBJ2-3; 11 bases align to TRBD2. Trimming cost V 5 bases and J 9 bases; bases outside gene matches: 13. CDR1 and CDR2 from the germline V gene are SGHAT and FQNNGV. The CDR3 is 16 amino acids.

In the case of this clone: Other DNA sequences in the same sample also yield this CDR3. The chain carries TRBV12-3 or TRBV12-4 and TRBJ2-3; D call uncertain. Trimming stripped 3 bases from V and 4 bases from J, with 2 bases between. The CDR3 is 11 amino acids. The chain's CDR3 is CASSFSDTQYF. The CDR3 coding sequence is TGTGCCAGCAGTTTCTCAGATACGCAGTATTTT.